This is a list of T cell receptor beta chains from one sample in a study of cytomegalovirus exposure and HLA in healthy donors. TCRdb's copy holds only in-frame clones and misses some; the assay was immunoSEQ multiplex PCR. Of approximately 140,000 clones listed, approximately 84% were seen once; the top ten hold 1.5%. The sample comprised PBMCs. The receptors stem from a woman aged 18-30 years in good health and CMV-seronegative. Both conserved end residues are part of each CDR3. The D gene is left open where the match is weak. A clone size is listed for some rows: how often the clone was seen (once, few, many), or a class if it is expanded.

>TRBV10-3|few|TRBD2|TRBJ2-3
TGTGCCATCAGTCTCGACCGGACTAGCGGGACCCTTGGGGGGGGCACAGATACGCAGTATTTT
CAISLDRTSGTLGGGTDTQYF
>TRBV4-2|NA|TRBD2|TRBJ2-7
TGTGCCAGCAGCCGACCAACCGGGACTAGCTCCTACGAGCAGTACTTC
CASSRPTGTSSYEQYF
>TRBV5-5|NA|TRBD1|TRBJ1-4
TGTGCCAGCAGCTTGGGGCCCAACCGACAGGGTATAAATGAAAAACTGTTTTTT
CASSLGPNRQGINEKLFF
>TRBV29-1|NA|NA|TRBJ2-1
TGCAGCGTTGGAAAGGCGGGTAATGAGCAGTTCTTC
CSVGKAGNEQFF
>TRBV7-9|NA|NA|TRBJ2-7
TGTGCCAGCAGCTTAGTGGGGCCGCCAGGTGAGCAGTACTTC
CASSLVGPPGEQYF
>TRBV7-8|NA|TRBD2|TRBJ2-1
TGTGCCAGCAGCCGTAGCGGGACGCAGTTCTTC
CASSRSGTQFF
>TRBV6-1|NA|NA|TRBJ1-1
TGTGCCAGCAGTGCACAGGGTGAGGGGTGGATGAACACTGAAGCTTTCTTT
CASSAQGEGWMNTEAFF
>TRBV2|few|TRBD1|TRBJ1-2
TGTGCCAGCAGTACATGGACAGGGGAGTCTCGGCGCTACACCTTC
CASSTWTGESRRYTF
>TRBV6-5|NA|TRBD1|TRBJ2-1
TGTGCCAGCAGCATTGGGACAGCCCACAATGAGCAGTTCTTC
CASSIGTAHNEQFF
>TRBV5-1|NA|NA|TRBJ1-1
TGCGCCAGCAGTTCCGGGACACACACTGAAGCTTTCTTT
CASSSGTHTEAFF
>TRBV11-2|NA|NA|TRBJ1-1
TGTGCCAGCAGCCAAGCCCCTCTTGGGGCAGCTTTCTTT
CASSQAPLGAAFF
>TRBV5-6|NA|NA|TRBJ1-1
TGTGCCAGCAGCTTCCTTACTGAAGCTTTCTTT
CASSFLTEAFF
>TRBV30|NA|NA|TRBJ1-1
TGTGCCTGGAGTAAGCAGGGATCGAACACTGAAGCTTTCTTT
CAWSKQGSNTEAFF
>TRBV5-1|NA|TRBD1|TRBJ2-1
TGCGCCAGCAGCTGGGCCGGGACAGGGCACAATGAGCAGTTCTTC
CASSWAGTGHNEQFF
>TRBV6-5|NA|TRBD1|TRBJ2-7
TGTGCCAGCAGTAAGGGACAGGGCTACGAGCAGTACTTC
CASSKGQGYEQYF
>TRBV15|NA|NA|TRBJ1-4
TGTGCCACCACGGGTGGTGAAAAACTGTTTTTT
CATTGGEKLFF
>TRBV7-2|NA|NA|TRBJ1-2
TGTGCCAGCAGCTTATGGTCGACAGAAGGAGGCTACACCTTC
CASSLWSTEGGYTF
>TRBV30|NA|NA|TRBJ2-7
TGTGCCTGGAGCGTCGAAACCTACTACGAGCAGTACTTC
CAWSVETYYEQYF
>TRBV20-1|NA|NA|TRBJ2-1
TGCAGTGCTAGTCAAGAGGAGCAGTTCTTC
CSASQEEQFF
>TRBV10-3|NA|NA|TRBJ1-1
TGTGCCATCAGTGACCGTGACAGAGACACTGAAGCTTTCTTT
CAISDRDRDTEAFF
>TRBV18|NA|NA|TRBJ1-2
TGTGCCAGCTCACCAGGGCAGCAAGCTAACTATGGCTACACCTTC
CASSPGQQANYGYTF
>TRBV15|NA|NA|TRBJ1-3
TGTGCCACCAGCAGAGACAGGGGTTCTGGAAACACCATATATTTT
CATSRDRGSGNTIYF
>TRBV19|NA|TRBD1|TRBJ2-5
TGTGCCAGTAGTATCCCTACCCCATCGGACAGGCAAGAGACCCAGTACTTC
CASSIPTPSDRQETQYF
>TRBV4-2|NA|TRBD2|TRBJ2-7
TGTGCCAGCAGCCAGGGACTAGCGGGGTCCTACGAGCAGTACTTC
CASSQGLAGSYEQYF
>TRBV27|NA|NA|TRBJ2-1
TGTGCCAGCAGTCCCGGGGTTGGGTTTGAGCAGTTCTTC
CASSPGVGFEQFF
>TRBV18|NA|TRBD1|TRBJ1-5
TGTGCCAGCTCCCAGGACAGGGGAGTCAATCAGCCCCAGCATTTT
CASSQDRGVNQPQHF
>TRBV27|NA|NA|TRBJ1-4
TGTGCCAGCAGTCTCACAGGGAAGAGAAGGGAAAAACTGTTTTTT
CASSLTGKRREKLFF
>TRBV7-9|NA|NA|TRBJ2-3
TGTGCCGCCAGGATCACAGATACGCAGTATTTT
CAARITDTQYF
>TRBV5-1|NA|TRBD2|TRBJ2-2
TGCGCCAGCAGCTTGGGGATAGCGGGAGTTAGCACCGGGGAGCTGTTTTTT
CASSLGIAGVSTGELFF
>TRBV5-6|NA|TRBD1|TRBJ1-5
TGTGCCAGCAGCTTGGCTGGGGGACAGCCGTTTAATCAGCCCCAGCATTTT
CASSLAGGQPFNQPQHF
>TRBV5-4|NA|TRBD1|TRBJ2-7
TGTGCCAGCAGCAGGGACAGGGTGGGCGAGCAGTACTTC
CASSRDRVGEQYF
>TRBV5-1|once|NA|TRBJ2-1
TGCGCCAGCAGCTCCCATTACAATGAGCAGTTCTTC
CASSSHYNEQFF
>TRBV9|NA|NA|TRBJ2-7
TGTGCCAGCAGCATAGATAGGGACACAGACTACGAGCAGTACTTC
CASSIDRDTDYEQYF
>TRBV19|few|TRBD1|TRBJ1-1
TGTGCCAGTAGTCCCCAGAGGGGGCGATTTCGGACTGAAGCTTTCTTT
CASSPQRGRFRTEAFF
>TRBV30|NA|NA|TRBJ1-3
TGTGCCTGGACCCCGGCGGGGACGCCCTCTGGAAACACCATATATTTT
CAWTPAGTPSGNTIYF
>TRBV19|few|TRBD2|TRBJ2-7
TGTGCCAGTAGTACTGGGAGGGGTTTCTACGAGCAGTACTTC
CASSTGRGFYEQYF